The 8 T cell receptor beta chains presented below share a single source sample, sequenced in a study of beta chain features in type 1 diabetes. All of the isolated RNA was reverse transcribed, so expressed TCRB transcripts were sequenced. TCRdb's table, derived via immunoSEQ multiplex PCR, lists solely in-frame clones and lacks some. The sample shows more than 250,000 clones, roughly 20% of them seen only once. Study-wide results and caveats: Across all four CD4+ subsets, people with type 1 diabetes showed modestly shorter TCRB CDR3s.

These receptors have no known antigen. The sample taken for sequencing was naive CD4+ T cells from blood. Receptors were obtained from a woman aged 40 to 50 with type 1 diabetes.

This chain connects TRBV29-1 to TRBJ2-5; tentative D call: TRBD2 (6 bases). This CDR3 is 12 amino acids long. Germline loops: CDR1 SQVTM, CDR2 ANQGSEA. V lost 3 bases to trimming and J lost 7 bases, with 12 bases between them. Here the CDR3 DNA reads TGCAGCGTTGAGGCTAGCGATGGGACCCAGTACTTC. This gives the protein CSVEASDGTQYF.

This clone was recorded a few times. The chain joins TRBV9 to TRBJ2-7; 8 nucleotides align to TRBD1. V was clipped by 7 bases and J by 3 bases; unmatched bases: 12. CDR1 and CDR2 (germline): SGDLS, YYNGEE. The CDR3 runs to 15 residues. The CDR3 reads CASGDGTGGFYEQYF. The CDR3 coding sequence is TGTGCCAGCGGAGATGGGACAGGAGGGTTCTACGAGCAGTACTTC.

V usage is TRBV30 and J usage is TRBJ2-1; D might be TRBD2 (5 bases). Trimming pared 0 bases from V and 7 bases from J, leaving 7 bases between. Germline V gives CDR1 GTSNPN, CDR2 SVGIG (reference sequence). This CDR3 region has 12 residues. The CDR3 region is CAWSVSGNEQFF. The CDR3 DNA reads as TGTGCCTGGAGTGTAAGCGGAAATGAGCAGTTCTTC.

The J gene is TRBJ1-1, the V gene TRBV30, with 8 bases that match TRBD1. V trimming: 7 bases; J trimming: 4 bases; junction bases outside the gene matches: 2. Germline values: CDR1 GTSNPN, CDR2 SVGIG (reference sequence). The CDR3 has 11 amino acids. CDR3 in amino acids: CALQGATEAFF. The CDR3 nucleotides read TGTGCCTTGCAGGGGGCCACTGAAGCTTTCTTT.

This clone showed up just a few times. Other DNA sequences in the same sample also yield this CDR3. V is TRBV28 and J is TRBJ2-3; D is ambiguous. From germline, CDR1 is MDHEN and CDR2 SYDVKM. The V and J ends lost 5 bases and 5 bases respectively, with 5 bases between them. The CDR3 is made up of 11 amino acids. The CDR3 region is CASSPRDTQYF. As DNA, the CDR3 is TGTGCCAGCAGTCCCAGAGATACGCAGTATTTT.

The V call is TRBV7-3, the J call TRBJ2-1, with TRBD2 matching 11 bases. Trimming cost V 4 bases and J 5 bases; bases outside gene matches: 7. The CDR3 runs to 16 residues. From germline, CDR1 is SGHTA and CDR2 FQGTGA. The CDR3 region is CASSSVGTSGNNEQFF. CDR3 nucleotides: TGTGCCAGCAGCTCGGTCGGGACTAGCGGTAACAATGAGCAGTTCTTC. Based on the CDR3 plus reference TRBV7-3 and TRBJ2-1, the full variable domain is GAGVSQTPSNKVTEKGKYVELRCDPISGHTALYWYRQSLGQGPEFLIYFQGTGAADDSGLPNDRFFAVRPEGSVSTLKIQRTERGDSAVYLCASSSVGTSGNNEQFFGPGTRLTVL.

This clone showed up just a few times. The chain recombines TRBV29-1 with TRBJ2-1, with 10 bases identical to TRBD2. In germline, CDR1 is SQVTM, CDR2 ANQGSEA. The CDR3 runs to 15 residues. Unmatched junction bases numbered 8, after V lost 4 bases and J lost 5 bases. The CDR3 loop is CSVAFTSGINNEQFF. DNA for the CDR3: TGCAGCGTTGCCTTTACTAGCGGGATTAACAATGAGCAGTTCTTC.

This clone was counted between two and nine times. J is TRBJ1-1 and V is TRBV6-5, with 10 bases fitting TRBD1. Germline values: CDR1 MNHEY, CDR2 SVGAGI. The V segment lost 6 bases and the J segment 6 bases; nucleotides outside the gene matches: 7. The length of the CDR3 is 14 residues. The CDR3 coding sequence is TGTGCCAGCAGCTACGGACAGGGGGTTTCTGAAGCTTTCTTT. This translates into CASSYGQGVSEAFF.